A selection of T cell receptor beta chains follows, all from one sample in a study of blood T cells in healthy people across ages. TCRdb fed the 5' RACE reads into MiXCR, producing one record per CDR3 protein. Among just over 1 million distinct CDR3 sequences, under 55% were seen once, and the ten largest hold approximately 17%. The source material was blood. All receptors come from a woman aged 55-69 years in good health. Both conserved end residues are part of each CDR3. D genes are given only for firm matches. The listing skips clone size in some rows; elsewhere it reads once, few, many or a size class.

size,D,J,V,DNA,CDR3
-,-,TRBJ2-7,TRBV5-5,TGTGCCAGCAGCTTGACAACAGGGGGGGGGAACGAGCAGTACTTC,CASSLTTGGGNEQYF
-,-,TRBJ2-3,TRBV6-1,TGTGCCAGCAGTGAAGGACTAGGCGGTACGCAGTATTTT,CASSEGLGGTQYF
-,-,TRBJ2-5,TRBV2,TGTGCCAGCAGGACAGGACTGGAGGAGACCCAGTACTTC,CASRTGLEETQYF
few,TRBD2,TRBJ2-5,TRBV20-1,TGCAGTGCTAGAGCACTAGCGGGAGGGGGTGGGGAGACCCAGTACTTC,CSARALAGGGGETQYF
-,-,TRBJ1-2,TRBV12-3/TRBV12-4,TGTGCCAGCCCCCCGGGGAACTATGGCTACACCTTC,CASPPGNYGYTF
once,-,TRBJ2-7,TRBV20-1,TGCAGTGCTAGCCACTCTGAGCAGTACTTC,CSASHSEQYF
few,TRBD1,TRBJ2-5,TRBV20-1,TGCAGTGCTAGAGATCGGGACAGGGGGGGAGAGACCCAGTACTTC,CSARDRDRGGETQYF
few,-,TRBJ2-5,TRBV5-5,TGTGCCAGCAACACCCGTTTATCGTACCAAGAGACCCAGTACTTC,CASNTRLSYQETQYF
-,TRBD2,TRBJ2-1,TRBV20-1,TGCAGTGCTAGAGTACTAGCGGGAAGCAATGAGCAGTTCTTC,CSARVLAGSNEQFF
once,-,TRBJ2-7,TRBV20-1,TGCAGTGCTACCTCGAGAAGGGGGTCCTACGAGCAGTACTTC,CSATSRRGSYEQYF
-,TRBD1,TRBJ2-3,TRBV9,TGTGCCAGCAGCGTCTTGGGGACAGGGGTCGTAGATACGCAGTATTTT,CASSVLGTGVVDTQYF
-,-,TRBJ2-7,TRBV7-2,TGTGCCAGCAGCCCGGGACTGCGGCCCTACGAGCAGTACTTC,CASSPGLRPYEQYF
once,TRBD1,TRBJ1-4,TRBV29-1,TGCAGCGTGGAAAGACAGGGCCGTGGGGAAAAACTGTTTTTT,CSVERQGRGEKLFF
-,TRBD2,TRBJ2-1,TRBV27,TGTGCCAGCCGTCCGGAGGGACTAGCGGGCCGGAGCTCCTACAATGAGCAGTTCTTC,CASRPEGLAGRSSYNEQFF
-,-,TRBJ1-2,TRBV28,TGTGCCAGCAGTGTACGAGCCGGCTACACCTTC,CASSVRAGYTF
many,TRBD1,TRBJ2-5,TRBV9,TGTGCCAGCAGCGTAGGGGCAGGGGGCGCGACCCAGTACTTC,CASSVGAGGATQYF
few,-,TRBJ1-1,TRBV4-2,TGTGCCAGCAGCCAAGATCAGGGTCCGCACCGTGAAGCTTTCTTT,CASSQDQGPHREAFF
-,-,TRBJ2-1,TRBV11-2,TGTGCCAGCAGCCCCAAGGAATCGAGCTCCTACAATGAGCAGTTCTTC,CASSPKESSSYNEQFF
few,TRBD1,TRBJ2-5,TRBV24-1,TGTGCCACCAGTGGGACAGGGGGCGGACACCAAGAGACCCAGTACTTC,CATSGTGGGHQETQYF
-,TRBD2,TRBJ2-3,TRBV29-1,TGCAGCAGTTTGAAGGCGGGAGCTGATACGCAGTATTTT,CSSLKAGADTQYF
-,-,TRBJ2-7,TRBV28,TGTGCCAGCAGTTTATTTTACAGGGACCCCTACGAGCAGTACTTC,CASSLFYRDPYEQYF
-,-,TRBJ1-5,TRBV20-1,TGCAGTGCCTCCCTAGCCCTCAATCAGCCCCAGCATTTT,CSASLALNQPQHF
-,-,TRBJ2-3,TRBV2,TGTGCCAGCGACGCGGTTAGCACAGATACGCAGTATTTT,CASDAVSTDTQYF
few,-,TRBJ2-5,TRBV28,TGTGCCAGCAGGGGACACGACCAAGAGACCCAGTACTTC,CASRGHDQETQYF
-,-,TRBJ1-1,TRBV13,TGTGCCAGCAGCCCATTGACAGTGAACACTGAAGCTTTCTTT,CASSPLTVNTEAFF
once,-,TRBJ2-7,TRBV28,TGTGCCAGCAGTGCCGGGTATCCCTACGAGCAGTACTTC,CASSAGYPYEQYF
few,-,TRBJ2-6,TRBV7-2,TGTGCCAGCAGCTCACACGGGCCAGGGGCCAACGTCCTGACTTTC,CASSSHGPGANVLTF
few,-,TRBJ2-5,TRBV20-1,TGCAGTGCTAGTCGGCGGGATGGGGAGACCCAGTACTTC,CSASRRDGETQYF
-,-,TRBJ2-1,TRBV14,TGTGCCAGCAGCCAACCGGGACTTGATGCAGCTAATGAGCAGTTCTTC,CASSQPGLDAANEQFF
few,-,TRBJ2-4,TRBV12-3/TRBV12-4,TGTGCCAGCAGCACTCATAGCACTGGGCAGTACTTC,CASSTHSTGQYF
-,-,TRBJ1-1,TRBV7-2,TGTGCCAGCAGCTTAGCCCCCGTGAGGACTGAAGCTTTCTTT,CASSLAPVRTEAFF
-,-,TRBJ1-2,TRBV29-1,TGCAGCGTTGCGAGGGACATCTTTAACTATGGCTACACCTTC,CSVARDIFNYGYTF
once,TRBD1,TRBJ2-6,TRBV5-4,TGTGCCAGCAGCATATTGGACAGGGGGAATGGGGCCAACGTCCTGACTTTC,CASSILDRGNGANVLTF
few,-,TRBJ1-6,TRBV12-3/TRBV12-4,TGTGCCAGCAGTCAGCAGTACAAGAATTCACCCCTCCACTTT,CASSQQYKNSPLHF
-,TRBD2,TRBJ2-1,TRBV6-6,TGTGCCAGCGGAGGATCCAGCGGGGTCCTCAATGAGCAGTTCTTC,CASGGSSGVLNEQFF
many,-,TRBJ2-3,TRBV10-3,TGTGCCACCTCGAATGGAGGCACAGATACGCAGTATTTT,CATSNGGTDTQYF
-,-,TRBJ2-4,TRBV11-2,TGTGCCAGCAGCTTAGATCCAGGGGCCACAAACATTCAGTACTTC,CASSLDPGATNIQYF
-,TRBD1,TRBJ2-1,TRBV29-1,TGCAGCGTTGCGGGACAGGTCTCCTACAATGAGCAGTTCTTC,CSVAGQVSYNEQFF
-,-,TRBJ2-3,TRBV5-1,TGCGCCAGCAGCTTGGGGCCGAGCGCCGCCACAGATACGCAGTATTTT,CASSLGPSAATDTQYF
-,TRBD2,TRBJ2-7,TRBV7-8,TGTGCCAGCAGCGGCGACCTAGCGGGAGGGAGACACGAGCAGTACTTC,CASSGDLAGGRHEQYF
once,-,TRBJ2-6,TRBV20-1,TGCAGTGCGAAGAGAACAGGGCTCGCCTCTGGGGCCAACGTCCTGACTTTC,CSAKRTGLASGANVLTF
-,-,TRBJ2-7,TRBV27,TGTGCCAGCAGTTTTTTTCTCGGGGGCCCCTACGAGCAGTACTTC,CASSFFLGGPYEQYF
-,TRBD2,TRBJ2-1,TRBV20-1,TGCAGTGCTAGCAGCGGGGGGGAGGGTAATGAGCAGTTCTTC,CSASSGGEGNEQFF
-,-,TRBJ2-2,TRBV2,TGTGCCAGCAGCCCTCGGCTCGGGGGGGAGCTGTTTTTT,CASSPRLGGELFF
-,TRBD2,TRBJ2-5,TRBV7-6,TGTGCCAGCAGCCTAGCTAGCGGCCATTTTCAAGAGACCCAGTACTTC,CASSLASGHFQETQYF
-,-,TRBJ2-3,TRBV18,TGTGCCAGCTCACCACACGCGACAGATACGCAGTATTTT,CASSPHATDTQYF
-,-,TRBJ2-2,TRBV5-1,TGCGCCAGCAGCTTTGAAGCTACTCAAACCGGGGAGCTGTTTTTT,CASSFEATQTGELFF
-,TRBD1,TRBJ1-2,TRBV10-3,TGTGCCATCAGTGGTGGGGACAGGGCGCGTGATAGTTTCGGCTACACCTTC,CAISGGDRARDSFGYTF
once,-,TRBJ1-1,TRBV28,TGTGCCAGCAGTTTACTTGCAGGGGCGAACACTGAAGCTTTCTTT,CASSLLAGANTEAFF
-,-,TRBJ2-4,TRBV28,TGTGCCAGCTCCCCGGGGAGCCACGGGAACATTCAGTACTTC,CASSPGSHGNIQYF
many,-,TRBJ2-7,TRBV6-2/TRBV6-3,TGTGCCAGCAGTCCCCTCTACGAGCAGTACTTC,CASSPLYEQYF
-,-,TRBJ2-7,TRBV14,TGTGCCAGCAAGGGGGGGAAACACGAGCAGTACTTC,CASKGGKHEQYF
-,TRBD1,TRBJ1-1,TRBV5-1,TGCGCCAGCAGAACCCGACAGGGGGAGACTGAAGCTTTCTTT,CASRTRQGETEAFF
-,-,TRBJ2-7,TRBV13,TGTGCCAGCAGCCTCAGGGGTTCCGACGAGCAGTACTTC,CASSLRGSDEQYF